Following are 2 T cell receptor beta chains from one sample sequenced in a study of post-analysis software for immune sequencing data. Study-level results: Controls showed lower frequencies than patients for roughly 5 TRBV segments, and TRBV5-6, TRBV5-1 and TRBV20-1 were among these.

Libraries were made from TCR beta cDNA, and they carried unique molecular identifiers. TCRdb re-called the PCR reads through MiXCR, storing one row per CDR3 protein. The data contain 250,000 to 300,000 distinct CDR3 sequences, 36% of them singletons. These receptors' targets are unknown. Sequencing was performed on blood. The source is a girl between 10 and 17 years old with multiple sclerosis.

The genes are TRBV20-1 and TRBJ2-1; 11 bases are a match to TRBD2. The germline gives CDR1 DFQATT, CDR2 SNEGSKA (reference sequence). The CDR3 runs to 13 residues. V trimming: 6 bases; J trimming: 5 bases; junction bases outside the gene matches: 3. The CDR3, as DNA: TGCAGTGCACGGGGACTAGCGGACAATGAGCAGTTCTTC. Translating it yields CSARGLADNEQFF.

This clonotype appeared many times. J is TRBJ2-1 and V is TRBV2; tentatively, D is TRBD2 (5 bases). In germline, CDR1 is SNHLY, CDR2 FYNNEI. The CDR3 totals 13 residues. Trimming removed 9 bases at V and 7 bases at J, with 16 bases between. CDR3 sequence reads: CARGSLAENEQFF. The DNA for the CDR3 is TGTGCCAGGGGGTCGCTAGCAGAGAATGAGCAGTTCTTC.